The 10 T cell receptor beta chains listed next were all sequenced from one sample in a study of identical twins. One entry per CDR3 protein results from TCRdb running MiXCR on the 5' RACE reads. The profile shows about 810,000 distinct CDR3 sequences, around 12% of them singletons. This sample also belongs to another study, concerning yellow fever vaccine responses in identical twins.

Sequencing was done on a sample of PBMCs. Source of these receptors: a woman aged 18-29 years in good health.

The CDR3 DNA follows: TGTGCCAGCAGCCAAATGCGGGACAGAGTTACTCCCCAGTACTTC. Its protein product is CASSQMRDRVTPQYF. The V gene is TRBV3-1, the J gene TRBJ2-5; D is possibly TRBD1 (7 bases). V was clipped by 2 bases and J by 9 bases, with 19 bases between them. Germline V lookup: CDR1 LGHDT, CDR2 YNNKEL (reference sequence). There are 15 residues in the CDR3.

This chain joins TRBV7-8 and TRBJ1-5; D is possibly TRBD1 (6 bases). The CDR3 spans 14 residues. In germline, CDR1 is SGHVS, CDR2 FQNEAQ. Trimming pared 3 bases from V and 5 bases from J, leaving 11 bases between. This chain's CDR3 is CASSLLGGHQPQHF. CDR3 in DNA: TGTGCCAGCAGCTTGCTTGGGGGGCATCAGCCCCAGCATTTT.

The CDR3 region is CSAESEPQHF. CDR3 sequence (DNA): TGCAGTGCTGAATCCGAGCCCCAGCATTTT. The rearrangement joins TRBV20-1 to TRBJ1-5; D uncertain. The ends were cut back, 5 bases at V and 8 bases at J, with 7 bases in the middle. This CDR3 region has 10 residues. Germline V gene lookup returns CDR1 DFQATT and CDR2 SNEGSKA (reference sequence).

The chain uses TRBV7-9 and TRBJ2-2; D ambiguous. Trimming took off 3 bases at V and 6 bases at J, with 11 bases between the two ends. This CDR3 is 14 amino acids long. Germline CDR1 reads SEHNR; CDR2 reads FQNEAQ (reference sequence). CDR3 in amino acids: CASSFPNDPGELFF. CDR3 DNA sequence: TGTGCCAGCAGCTTCCCGAATGACCCCGGGGAGCTGTTTTTT.

In this sample, this clonotype turned up a few times. V and J are TRBV3-1 and TRBJ2-5; TRBD2 is a possible D gene (6 bases). Germline loops: CDR1 LGHDT, CDR2 YNNKEL (reference sequence). There are 15 residues in the CDR3. V gave up 0 bases and J gave up 2 bases, with 10 bases separating them. The CDR3 nucleotides are TGTGCCAGCAGCCAAGAGATGCGGGATCAAGAGACCCAGTACTTC. Encoded protein: CASSQEMRDQETQYF.

This clonotype was counted only a few times. The rearrangement links TRBV5-1 to TRBJ2-1; 8 nucleotides align to TRBD2. Germline CDR1 is SGHRS and CDR2 is YFSETQ. Unmatched junction bases numbered 7, after V lost 0 bases and J lost 5 bases. CDR3 length: 16 amino acids. CDR3 amino acids: CASSLATGGPNNEQFF. The CDR3 nucleotides read TGCGCCAGCAGCTTGGCAACGGGAGGGCCCAACAATGAGCAGTTCTTC.

The V gene is TRBV20-1, the J gene TRBJ2-7; weak D call: TRBD1 (5 bases). V shed 1 base and J shed 3 bases, with 16 bases lying between them. There are 15 residues in the CDR3. Germline CDR1 and CDR2: DFQATT and SNEGSKA (reference sequence). This chain's CDR3 is CSARGGAVASYEQYV. CDR3 nucleotide sequence: TGCAGTGCTAGAGGGGGCGCGGTCGCAAGCTACGAGCAGTACGTC.

This clonotype was seen more than once but under ten times. The chain links TRBV11-2 to TRBJ1-4; D is uncertain. CDR1 and CDR2 from the germline V gene are SGHAT and FQNNGV. Trimming stripped 5 bases from V and 3 bases from J, with 22 bases between. CDR3 length: 18 amino acids. DNA of the CDR3: TGTGCCAGCAGCCTTAGTGACCCCCGAGGCAGCGCTAATGAAAAACTGTTTTTT. Translating gives CASSLSDPRGSANEKLFF.

This chain uses TRBV20-1 with TRBJ2-7; 11 bases are shared with TRBD2. The CDR3 consists of 15 residues. With V trimmed by 3 bases and J by 2 bases, 6 bases remained unmatched. Germline CDR1 and CDR2: DFQATT and SNEGSKA (reference sequence). CDR3 bases: TGCAGTGCTAGCACCCTAGCGGGAGGCCCCTACGAGCAGTACTTC. Translating it yields CSASTLAGGPYEQYF.

The chain combines TRBV5-5 with TRBJ2-7; D may be TRBD2 (5 bases). Trimming stripped 2 bases from V and 2 bases from J, with 14 bases between. This CDR3 has 15 amino acids. Germline-derived CDR1 and CDR2 are SGHKS and YYEKEE (reference sequence). The CDR3 DNA reads TGTGCCAGCAGCTTCGGGGTCCCACCTACCTACGAGCAGTACGTC. Its translation: CASSFGVPPTYEQYV.